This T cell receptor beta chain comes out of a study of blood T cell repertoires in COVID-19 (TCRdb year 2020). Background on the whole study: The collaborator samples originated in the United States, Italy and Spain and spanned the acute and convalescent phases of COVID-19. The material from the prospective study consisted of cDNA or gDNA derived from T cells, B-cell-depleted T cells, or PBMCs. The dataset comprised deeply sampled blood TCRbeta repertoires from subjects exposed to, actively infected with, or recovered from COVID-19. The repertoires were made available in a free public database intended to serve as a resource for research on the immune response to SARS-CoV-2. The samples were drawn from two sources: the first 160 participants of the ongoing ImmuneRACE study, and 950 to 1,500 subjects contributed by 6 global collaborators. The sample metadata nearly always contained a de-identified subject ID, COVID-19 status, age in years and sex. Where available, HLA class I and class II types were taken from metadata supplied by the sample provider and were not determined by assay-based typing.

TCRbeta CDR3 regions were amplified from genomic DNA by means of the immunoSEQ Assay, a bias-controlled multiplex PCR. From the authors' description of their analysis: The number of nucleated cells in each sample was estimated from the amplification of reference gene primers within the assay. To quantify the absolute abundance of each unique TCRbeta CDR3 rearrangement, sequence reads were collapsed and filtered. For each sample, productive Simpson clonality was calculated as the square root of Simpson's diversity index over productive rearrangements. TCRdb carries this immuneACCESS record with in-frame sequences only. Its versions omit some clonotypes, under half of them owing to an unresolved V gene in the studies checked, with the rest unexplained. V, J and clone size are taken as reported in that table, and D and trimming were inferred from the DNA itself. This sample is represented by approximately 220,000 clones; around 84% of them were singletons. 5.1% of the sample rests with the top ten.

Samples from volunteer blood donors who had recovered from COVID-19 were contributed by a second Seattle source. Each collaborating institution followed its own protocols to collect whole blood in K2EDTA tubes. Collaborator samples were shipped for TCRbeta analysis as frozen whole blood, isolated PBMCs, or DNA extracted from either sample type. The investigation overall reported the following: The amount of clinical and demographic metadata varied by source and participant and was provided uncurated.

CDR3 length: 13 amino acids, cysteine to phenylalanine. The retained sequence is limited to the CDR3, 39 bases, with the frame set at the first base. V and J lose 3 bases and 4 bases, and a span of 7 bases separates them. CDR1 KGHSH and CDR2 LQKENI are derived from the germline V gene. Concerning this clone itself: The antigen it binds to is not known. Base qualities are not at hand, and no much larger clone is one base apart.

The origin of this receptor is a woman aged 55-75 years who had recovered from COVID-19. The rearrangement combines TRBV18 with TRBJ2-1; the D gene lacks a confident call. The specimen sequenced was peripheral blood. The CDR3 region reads CASSPPGYNEQFF. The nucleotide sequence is TGTGCCAGCTCACCGCCAGGATACAATGAGCAGTTCTTC.